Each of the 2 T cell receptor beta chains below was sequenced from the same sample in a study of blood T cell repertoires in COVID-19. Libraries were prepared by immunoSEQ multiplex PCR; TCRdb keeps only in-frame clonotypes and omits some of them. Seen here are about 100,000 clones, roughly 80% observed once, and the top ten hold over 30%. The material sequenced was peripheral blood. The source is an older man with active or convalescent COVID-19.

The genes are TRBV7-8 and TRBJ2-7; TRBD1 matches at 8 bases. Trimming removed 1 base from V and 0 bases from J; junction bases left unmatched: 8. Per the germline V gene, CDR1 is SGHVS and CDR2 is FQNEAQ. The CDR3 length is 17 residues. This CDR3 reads CASSLVGAGTGSYEQYF. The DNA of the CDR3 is TGTGCCAGCAGCTTAGTTGGGGCGGGGACAGGCTCCTACGAGCAGTACTTC. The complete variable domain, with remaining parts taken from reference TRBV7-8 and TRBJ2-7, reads GAGVSQSPRYKVAKRGQDVALRCDPISGHVSLFWYQQALGQGPEFLTYFQNEAQLDKSGLPSDRFFAERPEGSVSTLKIQRTQQEDSAVYLCASSLVGAGTGSYEQYFGPGTRLTVT.

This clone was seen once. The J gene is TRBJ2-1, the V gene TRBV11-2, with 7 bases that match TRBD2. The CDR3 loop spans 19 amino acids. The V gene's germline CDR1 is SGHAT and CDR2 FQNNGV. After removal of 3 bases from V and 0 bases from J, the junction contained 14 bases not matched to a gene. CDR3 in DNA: TGTGCCAGCAGCTTTGATGGATCAAGCGGGGTAAGCTCCTACAATGAGCAGTTCTTC. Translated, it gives CASSFDGSSGVSSYNEQFF. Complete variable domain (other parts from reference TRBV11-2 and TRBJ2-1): EAGVAQSPRYKIIEKRQSVAFWCNPISGHATLYWYQQILGQGPKLLIQFQNNGVVDDSQLPKDRFSAERLKGVDSTLKIQPAKLEDSAVYLCASSFDGSSGVSSYNEQFFGPGTRLTVL.